This T cell receptor beta chain is drawn from a study of T cell repertoires in cytomegalovirus infection. Across the study: It was recently identified HLA-C-restricted and well-studied HLA-B-restricted CMV epitopes that the study used.

Germline V gene lookup returns CDR1 SNHLY and CDR2 FYNNEI. The CDR3 is 14 residues long. Trimming took 2 bases from V and 8 from J, leaving 13 bases between them. As regards this clonotype: What it binds is not known.

TCRdb fed the reads into MiXCR, producing one record per CDR3 protein. The repertoire has some 940,000 distinct CDR3 sequences, roughly 31% of them found once; the top ten carry 11% to 15%. This material consisted of cultured CD8+ T cells from PBMCs, taken from culture after CMV antigen stimulation. The rearrangement uses TRBV2 and TRBJ2-1, with D hard to call. The source of this sequence is a human donor in good health (CMV status not recorded). Some clones in this sample may be carry-over from other donors' samples. In DNA, the CDR3 is TGTGCCAGCAGTGAAAGGAGTCGGGTTGATGAGCAGTTCTTC. Its translation is CASSERSRVDEQFF.